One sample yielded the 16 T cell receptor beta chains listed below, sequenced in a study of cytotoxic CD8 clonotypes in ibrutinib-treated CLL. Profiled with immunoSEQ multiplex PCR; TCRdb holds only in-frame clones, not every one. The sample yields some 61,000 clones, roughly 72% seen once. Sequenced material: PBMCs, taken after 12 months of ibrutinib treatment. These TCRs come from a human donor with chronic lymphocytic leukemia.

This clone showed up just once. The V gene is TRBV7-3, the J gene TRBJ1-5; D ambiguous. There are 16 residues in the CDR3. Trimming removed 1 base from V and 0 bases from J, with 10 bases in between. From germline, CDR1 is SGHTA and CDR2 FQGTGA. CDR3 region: CASSLKASPSNQPQHF. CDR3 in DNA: TGTGCCAGCAGCTTAAAGGCCAGTCCTAGCAATCAGCCCCAGCATTTT. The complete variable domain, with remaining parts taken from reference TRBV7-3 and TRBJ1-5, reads GAGVSQTPSNKVTEKGKYVELRCDPISGHTALYWYRQSLGQGPEFLIYFQGTGAADDSGLPNDRFFAVRPEGSVSTLKIQRTERGDSAVYLCASSLKASPSNQPQHFGDGTRLSIL.

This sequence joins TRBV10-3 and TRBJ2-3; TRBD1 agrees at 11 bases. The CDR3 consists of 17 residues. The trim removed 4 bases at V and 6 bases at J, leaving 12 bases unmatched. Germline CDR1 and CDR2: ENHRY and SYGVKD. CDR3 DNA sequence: TGTGCCATCAGTGTGAGGACAGGGGGCGAAGGAGGGGATACGCAGTATTTT. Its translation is CAISVRTGGEGGDTQYF.

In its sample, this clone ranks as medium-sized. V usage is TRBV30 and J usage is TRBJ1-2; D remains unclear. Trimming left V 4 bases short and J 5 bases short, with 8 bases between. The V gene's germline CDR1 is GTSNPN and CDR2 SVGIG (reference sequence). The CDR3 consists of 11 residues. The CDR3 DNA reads TGTGCCTGGAACACAGAGTATGGCTACACCTTC. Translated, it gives CAWNTEYGYTF.

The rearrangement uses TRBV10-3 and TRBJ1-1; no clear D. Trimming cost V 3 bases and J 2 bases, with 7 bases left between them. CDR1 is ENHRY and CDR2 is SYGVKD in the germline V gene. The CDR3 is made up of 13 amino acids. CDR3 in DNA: TGTGCCATCAGTGACGGAGCTAACACTGAAGCTTTCTTT. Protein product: CAISDGANTEAFF.

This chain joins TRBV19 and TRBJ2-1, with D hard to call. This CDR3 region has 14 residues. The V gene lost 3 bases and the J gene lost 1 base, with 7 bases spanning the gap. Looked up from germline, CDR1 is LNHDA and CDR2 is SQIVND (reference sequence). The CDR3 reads CASSISQSYNEQFF. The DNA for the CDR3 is TGTGCCAGTAGTATTAGCCAGTCCTACAATGAGCAGTTCTTC.

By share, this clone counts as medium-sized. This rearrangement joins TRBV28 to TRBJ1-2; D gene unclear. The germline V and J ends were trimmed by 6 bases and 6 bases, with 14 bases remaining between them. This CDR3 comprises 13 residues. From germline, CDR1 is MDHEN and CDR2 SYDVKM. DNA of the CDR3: TGTGCCAGCAGCCCCAATCCGAAAAATGGCTACACCTTC. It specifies CASSPNPKNGYTF.

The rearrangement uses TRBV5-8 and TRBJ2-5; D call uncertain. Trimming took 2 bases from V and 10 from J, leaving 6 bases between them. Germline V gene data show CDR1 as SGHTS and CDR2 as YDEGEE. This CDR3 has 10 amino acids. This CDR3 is CASSFSGQYF. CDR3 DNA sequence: TGTGCCAGCAGCTTCTCCGGCCAGTACTTC.

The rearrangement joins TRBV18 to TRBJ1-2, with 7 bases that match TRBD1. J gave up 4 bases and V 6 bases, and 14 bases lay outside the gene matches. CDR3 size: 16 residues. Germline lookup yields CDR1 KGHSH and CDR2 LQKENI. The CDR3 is CASSPIRDSLPYGYTF. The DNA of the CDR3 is TGTGCCAGCTCCCCGATCCGGGACAGCTTACCCTATGGCTACACCTTC.

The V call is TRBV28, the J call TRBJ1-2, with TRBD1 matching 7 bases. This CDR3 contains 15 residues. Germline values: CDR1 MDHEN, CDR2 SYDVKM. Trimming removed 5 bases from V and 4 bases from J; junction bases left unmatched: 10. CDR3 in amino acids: CASSLPQGEVYGYTF. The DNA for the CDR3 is TGTGCCAGCAGTCTCCCCCAGGGGGAGGTCTATGGCTACACCTTC.

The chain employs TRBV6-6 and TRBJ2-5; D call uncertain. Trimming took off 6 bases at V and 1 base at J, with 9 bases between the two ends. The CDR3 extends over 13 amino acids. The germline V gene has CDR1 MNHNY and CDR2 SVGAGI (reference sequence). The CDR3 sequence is CASSYLGQETQYF. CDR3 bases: TGTGCCAGCAGCTACCTAGGCCAAGAGACCCAGTACTTC.

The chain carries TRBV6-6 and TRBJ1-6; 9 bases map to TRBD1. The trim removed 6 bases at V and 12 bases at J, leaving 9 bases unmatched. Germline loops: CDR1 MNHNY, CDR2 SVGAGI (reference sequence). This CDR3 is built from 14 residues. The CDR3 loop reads CASRTTGGRGPLHF. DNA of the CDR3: TGTGCCAGCAGAACGACAGGGGGTAGGGGACCCCTCCACTTT.

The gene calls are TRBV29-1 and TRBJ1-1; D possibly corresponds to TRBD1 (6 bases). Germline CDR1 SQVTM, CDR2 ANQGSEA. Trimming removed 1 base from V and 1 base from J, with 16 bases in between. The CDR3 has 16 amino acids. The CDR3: CSVEGTAGVSNTEAFF. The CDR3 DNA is TGCAGCGTTGAAGGTACCGCAGGGGTTTCGAACACTGAAGCTTTCTTT.

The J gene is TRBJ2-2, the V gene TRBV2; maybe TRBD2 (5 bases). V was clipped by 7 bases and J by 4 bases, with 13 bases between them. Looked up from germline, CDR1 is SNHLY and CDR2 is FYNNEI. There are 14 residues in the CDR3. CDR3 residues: CASTPEVGTGELFF. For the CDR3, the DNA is TGTGCCAGCACGCCGGAGGTGGGCACCGGGGAGCTGTTTTTT. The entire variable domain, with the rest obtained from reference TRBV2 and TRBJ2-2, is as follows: EPEVTQTPSHQVTQMGQEVILRCVPISNHLYFYWYRQILGQKVEFLVSFYNNEISEKSEIFDDQFSVERPDGSNFTLKIRSTKLEDSAMYFCASTPEVGTGELFFGEGSRLTVL.

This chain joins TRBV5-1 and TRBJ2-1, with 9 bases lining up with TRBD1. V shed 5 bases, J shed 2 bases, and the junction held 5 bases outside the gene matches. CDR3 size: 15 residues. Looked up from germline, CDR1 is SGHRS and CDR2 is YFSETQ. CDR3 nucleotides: TGCGCCAGCAGTAAGACAGGGGGACCCTACAATGAGCAGTTCTTC. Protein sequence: CASSKTGGPYNEQFF.

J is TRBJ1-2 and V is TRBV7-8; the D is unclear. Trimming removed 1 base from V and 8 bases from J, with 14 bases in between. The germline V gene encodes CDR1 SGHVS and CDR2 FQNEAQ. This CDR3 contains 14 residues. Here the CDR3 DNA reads TGTGCCAGCAGCTTAGTCGGGCAGGCCGGAGGCTACACCTTC. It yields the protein CASSLVGQAGGYTF.

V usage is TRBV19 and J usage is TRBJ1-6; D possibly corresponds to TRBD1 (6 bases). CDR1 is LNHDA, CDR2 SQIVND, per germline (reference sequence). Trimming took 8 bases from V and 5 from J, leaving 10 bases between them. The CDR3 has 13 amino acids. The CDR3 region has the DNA TGTGCCAGTCGGGACACCGATAATTCACCCCTCCACTTT. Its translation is CASRDTDNSPLHF.